A selection of T cell receptor beta chains follows, all from one sample in a study of beta chain features in type 1 diabetes. The protocol was immunoSEQ multiplex PCR, while the TCRdb copy is restricted to in-frame clones and leaves out a portion. The data hold 300,000 to 400,000 clones, with approximately 13% observed a single time. The sample comprised naive CD4+ T cells from blood. These receptors all stem from a woman between 18 and 29 years old with type 1 diabetes. Both conserved end residues are part of each CDR3. The D gene is left open where the match is weak. Clone size appears in some rows only: once, few, many, or a class for an expanded clone.

CASSLRLAGGMNEQFF TGTGCCAGCAGCCTTCGACTAGCGGGAGGAATGAATGAGCAGTTCTTC TRBD2 TRBJ2-1 TRBV5-4 -
CASSSRDRGSQETQYF TGTGCCAGCAGTTCCCGGGACAGGGGGTCCCAAGAGACCCAGTACTTC TRBD1 TRBJ2-5 TRBV28 few
CASTEAGTGKGNEQFF TGTGCCAGCACCGAAGCCGGGACAGGGAAGGGCAATGAGCAGTTCTTC TRBD1 TRBJ2-1 TRBV28 -
CASNQGSDRESGYTF TGCGCCAGCAATCAGGGATCGGACAGGGAGAGTGGCTACACCTTC TRBD1 TRBJ1-2 TRBV23-1 few
CASSQIGTAIYEKLFF TGCGCCAGCAGCCAAATTGGGACAGCTATTTACGAAAAACTGTTTTTT TRBD1 TRBJ1-4 TRBV4-1 -
CASSVVGNTDTQYF TGTGCCAGCAGCGTAGTGGGCAACACAGATACGCAGTATTTT - TRBJ2-3 TRBV9 few
CAWSARVNTEAFF TGTGCCTGGAGCGCACGGGTGAACACTGAAGCTTTCTTT - TRBJ1-1 TRBV30 -
CASSAWGRESYNEQFF TGTGCCAGCAGTGCGTGGGGGCGGGAGTCCTACAATGAGCAGTTCTTC - TRBJ2-1 TRBV2 few
CASSFSTGLRETQYF TGTGCCAGCAGTTTTAGTACAGGGCTACGGGAGACCCAGTACTTC - TRBJ2-5 TRBV28 few
CASSNGLAGVYEQYF TGCGCCAGCAGCAACGGACTAGCGGGAGTGTACGAGCAGTACTTC TRBD2 TRBJ2-7 TRBV5-1 few